Sequencing of this T cell receptor (beta chain) was carried out in a study of cytomegalovirus exposure and HLA in healthy donors. For this clone: Antigen specificity is unknown.

The CDR3 loop spans 15 amino acids. After removal of 7 bases from V and 5 bases from J, the junction contained 6 bases not matched to a gene. Germline lookup yields CDR1 KGHSH and CDR2 LQKENI. The PCR used 60 Vbeta and 13 Jbeta primers. Generated by immunoSEQ multiplex PCR, the TCRdb table keeps only in-frame clones and is missing some. This table holds approximately 140,000 clones, around 75% found once. Whole-study findings and limits: Clonal expansion was found to be greater in HLA-associated TCR beta chains than in equally common others in a later analysis. The study put 150 to 200 TCR beta chains on its list as cytomegalovirus-associated.

V usage is TRBV18 and J usage is TRBJ2-5; 14 bases are a match to TRBD2. The sample comprised PBMCs. This sequence originates from a female donor in good health and CMV-seronegative. The CDR3 reads CASLRTSGRTETQYF. The DNA of the CDR3 is TGTGCCAGCTTAAGGACTAGCGGGAGGACGGAGACCCAGTACTTC. The whole variable domain, filled in from reference TRBV18 and TRBJ2-5, reads NAGVMQNPRHLVRRRGQEARLRCSPMKGHSHVYWYRQLPEEGLKFMVYLQKENIIDESGMPKERFSAEFPKEGPSILRIQQVVRGDSAAYFCASLRTSGRTETQYFGPGTRLLVL.